This T cell receptor (beta chain) was identified in a study of blood T cell repertoires in COVID-19. Turning to the study itself: Sites across the United States, Italy and Spain contributed samples from acute and convalescent COVID-19. The cDNA or gDNA used as material had been derived from T cells, B-cell-depleted T cells, or PBMCs.

This clone was seen only once. While infection was still active, Seattle patients were enrolled and then followed longitudinally. TCRdb's copy holds only in-frame clones and misses some; the assay was immunoSEQ multiplex PCR. This sample yields around 270,000 clones, of which approximately 85% are seen a single time; 0.7% to 0.9% belongs to the top ten. Material: peripheral blood. This receptor was taken from a human donor with COVID-19, enrolled during active disease. The donor label of this sample is uncertain.

The CDR3 here is CASSQDRSNSPLHF. The CDR3 DNA follows: TGTGCCAGCAGCCAAGACAGGTCTAATTCACCCCTCCACTTT. This chain connects TRBV3-1 (or the pseudogene TRBV3-2) to TRBJ1-6; D not resolved. Germline loops: CDR1 LGHDT, CDR2 YNNKEL (reference sequence). V lost 0 bases to trimming and J lost 6 bases, with 6 bases between them. The CDR3 contains 14 residues.